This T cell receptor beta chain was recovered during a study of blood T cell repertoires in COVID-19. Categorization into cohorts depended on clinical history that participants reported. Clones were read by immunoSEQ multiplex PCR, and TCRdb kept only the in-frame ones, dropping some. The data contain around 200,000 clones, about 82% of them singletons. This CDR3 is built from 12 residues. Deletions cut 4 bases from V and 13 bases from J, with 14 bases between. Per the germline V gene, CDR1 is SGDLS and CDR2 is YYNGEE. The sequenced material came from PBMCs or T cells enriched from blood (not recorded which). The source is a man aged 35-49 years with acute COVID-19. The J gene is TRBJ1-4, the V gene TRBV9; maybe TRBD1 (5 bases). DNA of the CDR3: TGTGCCAGCAGCCTAGAAGACAGCCCACTGTTTTTT. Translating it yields CASSLEDSPLFF.